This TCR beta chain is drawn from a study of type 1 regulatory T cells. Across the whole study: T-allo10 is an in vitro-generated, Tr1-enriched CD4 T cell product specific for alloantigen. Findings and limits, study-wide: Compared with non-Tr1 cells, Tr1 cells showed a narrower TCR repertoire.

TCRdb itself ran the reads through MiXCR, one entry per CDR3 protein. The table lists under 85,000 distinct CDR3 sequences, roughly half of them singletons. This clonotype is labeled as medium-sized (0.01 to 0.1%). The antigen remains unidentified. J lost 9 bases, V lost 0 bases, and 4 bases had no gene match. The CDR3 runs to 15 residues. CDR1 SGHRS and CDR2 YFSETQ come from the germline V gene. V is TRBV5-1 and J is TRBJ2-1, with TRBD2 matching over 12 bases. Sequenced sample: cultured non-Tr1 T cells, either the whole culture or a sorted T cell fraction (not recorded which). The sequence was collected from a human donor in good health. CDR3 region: CASSLELAGGGEQFF. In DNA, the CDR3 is TGCGCCAGCAGCTTGGAACTAGCGGGGGGTGGTGAGCAGTTCTTC.